Below, one TCR beta chain is given with its context. The data were taken from a study of control samples from healthy donors and cancer patients. Sequencing used immunoSEQ multiplex PCR; TCRdb keeps in-frame clones, though not all of them. The table records about 130,000 clones, 85% to 95% of them present only once. The CDR3 has 14 amino acids. Germline V gives CDR1 MNHNS, CDR2 SASEGT. The V end was cut by 3 bases, the J end by 1 base, with 10 bases between. The specimen was blood. The receptor was derived from a man aged 18 to 29 in good health. The V call is TRBV6-1, the J call TRBJ2-7, with D possibly TRBD2 on 6 matching bases. The CDR3, as DNA: TGTGCCAGCAGTGAGGCGGGACTGTCCTACGAGCAGTACTTC. This translates into CASSEAGLSYEQYF.